This TCR beta chain was captured in a study of cytomegalovirus exposure and HLA in healthy donors. The wider study: A preliminary data release comprised around 85 million unique TCRs obtained from HLA-typed donors.

Study conclusions and caveats: Later on, analysis showed that most CMV-associated TCR beta chains appeared to be HLA-restricted. One variant, a missense change in DCLRE1C, was linked in a later analysis to TCR beta V- and J-gene trimming.

This CDR3 has 15 residues. Per the germline V gene, CDR1 is LNHDA and CDR2 is SQIVND (reference sequence). Regarding this clone: Its antigen is not identified. The junction departs from germline at one end; a sequencing error may be responsible.

PCR primers comprised 60 Vbeta and 13 Jbeta primers. TCRdb keeps only in-frame clones here, not all; method: immunoSEQ multiplex PCR. The table has 100,000 or so clones, roughly 84% seen once; the top ten hold 2.1%. The sequenced sample consisted of PBMCs. The receptor was derived from a man younger than 35 in good health and CMV-seronegative. V gene TRBV19 combines with J gene TRBJ2-1; TRBD2 matches at 15 bases. The CDR3 nucleotides read TGTGCCAGTAGTATAGGGGGGACTAGCGGGAGGCAGCTCCTCTTC. As protein: CASSIGGTSGRQLLF.